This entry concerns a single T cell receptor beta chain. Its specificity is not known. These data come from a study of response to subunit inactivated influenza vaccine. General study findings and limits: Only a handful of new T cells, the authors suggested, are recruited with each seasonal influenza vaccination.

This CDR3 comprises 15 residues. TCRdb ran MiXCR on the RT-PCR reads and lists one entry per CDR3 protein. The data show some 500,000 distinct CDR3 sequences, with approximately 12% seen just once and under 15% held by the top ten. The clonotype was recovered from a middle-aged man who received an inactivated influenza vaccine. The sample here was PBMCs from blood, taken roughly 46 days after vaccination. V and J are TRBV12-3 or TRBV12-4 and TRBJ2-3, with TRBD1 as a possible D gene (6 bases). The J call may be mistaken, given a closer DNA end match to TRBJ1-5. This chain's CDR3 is CASSSSGGPTDTQHF. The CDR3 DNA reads TGTGCCAGCAGTTCCAGCGGGGGGCCCACAGATACGCAGCATTTT.